The 18 T cell receptor beta chains reported below all come from one sample, sequenced in a study of blood T cell repertoires in COVID-19. Clones were read by immunoSEQ multiplex PCR, and TCRdb kept only the in-frame ones, dropping some. The sample yields about 89,000 clones, approximately 80% seen once. The sample was peripheral blood. The receptors were sampled from a woman aged 80 or over with acute or convalescent COVID-19.

The V call is TRBV19, the J call TRBJ2-4, with TRBD1 identical over 10 bases. The CDR3 covers 16 residues. Unmatched junction bases numbered 3, after V lost 4 bases and J lost 0 bases. Germline CDR1 reads LNHDA; CDR2 reads SQIVND (reference sequence). CDR3 DNA sequence: TGTGCCAGTAGTAAGGGACAGGGGTTAGCCAAAAACATTCAGTACTTC. Encoded protein: CASSKGQGLAKNIQYF. The full variable domain, its missing parts supplied by reference TRBV19 and TRBJ2-4, is DGGITQSPKYLFRKEGQNVTLSCEQNLNHDAMYWYRQDPGQGLRLIYYSQIVNDFQKGDIAEGYSVSREKKESFPLTVTSAQKNPTAFYLCASSKGQGLAKNIQYFGAGTRLSVL.

J is TRBJ1-3 and V is TRBV5-1; D perhaps matches TRBD1 (5 bases). The CDR3 consists of 17 residues. The V and J ends lost 2 bases and 2 bases respectively, with 17 bases between them. Germline V gives CDR1 SGHRS, CDR2 YFSETQ. The DNA for the CDR3 is TGCGCCAGCAGCTTCGAGGGACTCCACGGCGCTGGAAACACCATATATTTT. It encodes CASSFEGLHGAGNTIYF.

V usage is TRBV13 and J usage is TRBJ2-1; TRBD1 agrees at 10 bases. Germline lookup yields CDR1 PRHDT and CDR2 FYEKMQ (reference sequence). The CDR3 loop spans 14 amino acids. Trimming cost V 5 bases and J 7 bases; bases outside gene matches: 5. The CDR3 region is CASSRGQGLNEQFF. The CDR3 region has the DNA TGTGCCAGCAGCCGGGGACAGGGGCTGAATGAGCAGTTCTTC.

The chain has TRBV19 and TRBJ1-4; D is ambiguous. Trimming removed 6 bases at V and 7 bases at J, with 12 bases between. Germline values: CDR1 LNHDA, CDR2 SQIVND (reference sequence). This CDR3 has 13 residues. The CDR3 bases are TGTGCCAGTAGGCGGGCGGTGAGTGAAAAACTGTTTTTT. As protein: CASRRAVSEKLFF.

The chain recombines TRBV30 with TRBJ1-6; D remains unclear. The CDR3 loop spans 13 amino acids. Germline CDR1 GTSNPN, CDR2 SVGIG (reference sequence). Trimming shortened V by 7 bases and J by 4 bases, and 11 bases separated the two germline ends. The CDR3: CASRRLYNSPLHF. CDR3 DNA sequence: TGTGCCTCCAGACGACTATATAATTCACCCCTCCACTTT.

This clone turned up a few times. The rearrangement links TRBV15 to TRBJ1-2, with 8 bases identical to TRBD1. Germline V gives CDR1 LNHNV, CDR2 YYDKDF (reference sequence). CDR3 length: 17 amino acids. Losses at the gene ends were 6 bases for V and 3 bases for J; bases not matched to a gene: 15. CDR3 protein: CATSGVGQGQIDYGYTF. As DNA, the CDR3 is TGTGCCACCAGTGGGGTAGGACAGGGCCAAATTGACTATGGCTACACCTTC.

The chain employs TRBV27 and TRBJ1-2; D perhaps matches TRBD1 (6 bases). The ends were cut back, 3 bases at V and 3 bases at J, with 8 bases in the middle. The CDR3 loop spans 13 amino acids. The germline gives CDR1 MNHEY, CDR2 SMNVEV (reference sequence). CDR3 residues: CASSFGTHYGYTF. In nucleotides, the CDR3 is TGTGCCAGCAGTTTCGGGACACACTATGGCTACACCTTC.

This rearrangement joins TRBV5-5 to TRBJ2-7, with D unresolved. CDR3 size: 15 residues. Germline V gene lookup returns CDR1 SGHKS and CDR2 YYEKEE (reference sequence). V was shortened by 6 bases and J by 3 bases, with 19 bases between the two germline ends. This chain's CDR3 is CASTLGLDSGYEQYF. The CDR3 DNA reads TGTGCCAGCACCCTTGGCCTAGATTCCGGCTACGAGCAGTACTTC. Complete variable domain (other parts from reference TRBV5-5 and TRBJ2-7): DAGVTQSPTHLIKTRGQQVTLRCSPISGHKSVSWYQQVLGQGPQFIFQYYEKEERGRGNFPDRFSARQFPNYSSELNVNALLLGDSALYLCASTLGLDSGYEQYFGPGTRLTVT.

This chain uses TRBV6-5 with TRBJ1-1, with D perhaps matching TRBD1 (5 bases). Germline V gene sequence: CDR1 MNHEY, CDR2 SVGAGI. CDR3 length equals 15 residues. The V and J ends lost 6 bases and 4 bases respectively, with 18 bases between them. The CDR3 nucleotides read TGTGCCAGCAGACCGATCCCGGGGGTCGGCACTGAAGCTTTCTTT. Its protein product is CASRPIPGVGTEAFF.

The genes are TRBV19 and TRBJ2-7; TRBD2 matches at 7 bases. This CDR3 comprises 16 residues. The germline CDR1 and CDR2 sequences are LNHDA and SQIVND (reference sequence). J was trimmed by 1 base and V by 5 bases; bases with no gene match: 11. CDR3 in DNA: TGTGCCAGTAGTCCCCGGGCTAGCGGAGGATCCTACGAGCAGTACTTC. Protein sequence: CASSPRASGGSYEQYF.

The rearrangement uses TRBV6-1 and TRBJ2-1; 7 bases fit TRBD1. The CDR3 has 16 residues. V gave up 3 bases and J gave up 8 bases; unmatched junction bases: 13. Germline V gives CDR1 MNHNS, CDR2 SASEGT. The CDR3, as DNA: TGTGCCAGCAGTGATGGTTTGAACAGGGGTCGGGATGAGCAGTTCTTC. This encodes CASSDGLNRGRDEQFF.

V is TRBV19 and J is TRBJ2-3; 8 bases agree with TRBD2. V was clipped by 6 bases and J by 0 bases; unmatched bases: 8. Germline assignment: CDR1 LNHDA and CDR2 SQIVND (reference sequence). This CDR3 spans 16 amino acids. The CDR3 region is CASSESSGPSTDTQYF. In DNA, the CDR3 is TGTGCCAGTAGCGAATCTAGCGGGCCTAGCACAGATACGCAGTATTTT.

The CDR3 protein is CASSLRVTGPGEQFF. Written as DNA, the CDR3 is TGTGCCAGCAGCTTGCGGGTGACAGGGCCCGGTGAGCAGTTCTTC. The chain combines TRBV5-8 with TRBJ2-1; 7 bases line up with TRBD1. Germline CDR1 is SGHTS and CDR2 is YDEGEE. The CDR3 consists of 15 residues. V gave up 1 base and J gave up 9 bases; unmatched junction bases: 10.

The chain combines TRBV3-1 (or the pseudogene TRBV3-2) with TRBJ2-3; 9 bases map to TRBD2. This CDR3 comprises 14 residues. Germline CDR1 is LGHDT and CDR2 is YNNKEL (reference sequence). J lost 4 bases, V lost 5 bases, and 4 bases had no gene match. The CDR3 sequence: CASSNSGSADTQYF. CDR3 sequence (DNA): TGTGCCAGCAGCAATAGCGGGAGTGCAGATACGCAGTATTTT.

The V and J genes are TRBV2 and TRBJ2-2; TRBD1 matches 9 bases. This CDR3 is built from 15 residues. Germline-derived CDR1 and CDR2 are SNHLY and FYNNEI. The DNA of the CDR3 is TGTACTTCGACAGGGGGAGTCCTGGGCACCGGGGAGCTGTTTTTT. Translated, it gives CTSTGGVLGTGELFF.

The rearrangement joins TRBV11-2 to TRBJ1-4; D possibly corresponds to TRBD1 (5 bases). Germline V gene data show CDR1 as SGHAT and CDR2 as FQNNGV. The CDR3 totals 17 residues. V lost 5 bases and J lost 0, with 16 bases in between. CDR3 bases: TGTGCCAGCAGCCCTAGGGGATACATTACAACTAATGAAAAACTGTTTTTT. As protein: CASSPRGYITTNEKLFF.

The chain is built from TRBV27 and TRBJ1-1, with 8 positions matching TRBD1. CDR1 and CDR2 from the germline V gene are MNHEY and SMNVEV (reference sequence). V gave up 4 bases and J gave up 6 bases; unmatched junction bases: 1. The CDR3 spans 12 residues. CDR3 loop: CASSYRGSEAFF. The CDR3 bases are TGTGCCAGCAGTTACAGGGGGTCTGAAGCTTTCTTT.

This chain joins TRBV7-3 and TRBJ2-2; D perhaps matches TRBD1 (6 bases). CDR3 length equals 16 residues. Trimming took 5 bases from V and 0 from J, leaving 13 bases between them. CDR1 and CDR2 (germline): SGHTA, FQGTGA. CDR3: CASSVNAGANTGELFF. The CDR3 coding sequence is TGTGCCAGCAGCGTTAACGCAGGGGCGAACACCGGGGAGCTGTTTTTT.